These 3 T cell receptor beta chains came from one sample sequenced in a study of blood T cell repertoires in COVID-19. Measured with immunoSEQ multiplex PCR; TCRdb has only the in-frame clones, and not every one. Among 650,000 to 800,000 clones listed, approximately 90% were seen once. The sequenced material came from peripheral blood. The receptor source for this set is a woman aged 18-29 years with acute or convalescent COVID-19.

Points on this clone: Other DNA sequences within the sample encode an identical CDR3. The V gene is TRBV24-1, the J gene TRBJ2-5; D gene uncertain. This CDR3 region has 11 residues. The germline V gene encodes CDR1 KGHDR and CDR2 SFDVKD. The germline V and J ends were trimmed by 6 bases and 4 bases, with 5 bases remaining between them. CDR3 in amino acids: CATSSGETQYF. CDR3 nucleotides: TGTGCCACCAGTTCGGGAGAGACCCAGTACTTC.

The gene calls are TRBV9 and TRBJ1-2; 10 bases agree with TRBD1. From germline, CDR1 is SGDLS and CDR2 YYNGEE. The CDR3 is 15 amino acids. With V trimmed by 3 bases and J by 3 bases, 5 bases remained unmatched. In DNA form, the CDR3 reads TGTGCCAGCAGCGGGGGACAGGGGCCGTACTATGGCTACACCTTC. Its protein is CASSGGQGPYYGYTF.

This chain uses TRBV7-9 with TRBJ1-2; 7 bases align to TRBD1. The CDR3 is made up of 15 amino acids. V was pared by 0 bases and J by 1 base, with 2 bases of the junction left unmatched. The germline gives CDR1 SEHNR, CDR2 FQNEAQ (reference sequence). The CDR3 DNA reads TGTGCCAGCAGCTTAGCCGGGACAGTTAACTATGGCTACACCTTC. This codes for CASSLAGTVNYGYTF.